The clone carrying this TCR beta chain appeared a few times. Antigen: not known. Vbeta (60) and Jbeta (13) primers were used in the PCR. Assay used: immunoSEQ multiplex PCR; TCRdb lists only in-frame clones, some missing. Among a few hundred thousand clones listed, about 80% were seen once. The record originates from a study of cytomegalovirus exposure and HLA in healthy donors. Overall study context: Roughly 85 million unique TCRs from HLA-typed donors made up an early data release. Study outcomes and limitations: Among TCR beta chains, those listed as cytomegalovirus-associated numbered about 160.

These donors counted as nominally healthy when sampled, but unrecorded immune exposures were likely. This CDR3 has 10 amino acids. The V gene lost 5 bases and the J gene lost 4 bases, with 3 bases spanning the gap. Germline-derived CDR1 and CDR2 are MNHNS and SASEGT. The chain couples TRBV6-1 to TRBJ2-7; D remains ambiguous. This receptor was obtained from a man between 18 and 35 years old in good health and CMV-seronegative. The sample taken for sequencing was PBMCs. CDR3 loop: CASSRYEQYF. The CDR3 nucleotides read TGTGCCAGCAGTCGTTACGAGCAGTACTTC.